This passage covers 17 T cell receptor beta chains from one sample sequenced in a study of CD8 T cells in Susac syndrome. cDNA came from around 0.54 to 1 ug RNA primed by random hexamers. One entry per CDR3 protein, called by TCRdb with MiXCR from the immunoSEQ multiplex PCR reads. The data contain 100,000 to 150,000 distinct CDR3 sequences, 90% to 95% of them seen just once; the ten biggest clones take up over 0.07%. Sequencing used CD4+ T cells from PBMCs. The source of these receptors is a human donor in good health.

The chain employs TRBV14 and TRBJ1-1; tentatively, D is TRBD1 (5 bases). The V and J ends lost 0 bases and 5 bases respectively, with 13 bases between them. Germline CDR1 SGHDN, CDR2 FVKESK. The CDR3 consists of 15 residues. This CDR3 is CASSQDRVRSTEAFF. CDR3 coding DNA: TGTGCCAGCAGCCAAGACAGGGTGAGGAGTACTGAAGCTTTCTTT.

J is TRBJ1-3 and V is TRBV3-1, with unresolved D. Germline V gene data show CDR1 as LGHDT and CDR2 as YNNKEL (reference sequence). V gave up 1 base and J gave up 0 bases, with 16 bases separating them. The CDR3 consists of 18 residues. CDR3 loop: CASSQADGVKSSGNTIYF. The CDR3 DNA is TGTGCCAGCAGCCAAGCGGATGGGGTCAAATCCTCTGGAAACACCATATATTTT.

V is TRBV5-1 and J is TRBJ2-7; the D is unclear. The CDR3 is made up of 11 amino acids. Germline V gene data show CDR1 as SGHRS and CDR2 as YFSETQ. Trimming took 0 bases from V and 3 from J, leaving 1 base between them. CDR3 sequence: CASSLDYEQYF. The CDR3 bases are TGCGCCAGCAGCTTGGACTACGAGCAGTACTTC.

This CDR3 is CATSSTGGDEQYF. DNA of the CDR3: TGTGCCACCAGCAGTACCGGTGGGGACGAGCAGTACTTC. This sequence joins TRBV15 and TRBJ2-7; no firm D call. The CDR3 consists of 13 residues. The ends were cut back, 3 bases at V and 5 bases at J, with 11 bases in the middle. Per germline, CDR1 LNHNV and CDR2 YYDKDF (reference sequence).

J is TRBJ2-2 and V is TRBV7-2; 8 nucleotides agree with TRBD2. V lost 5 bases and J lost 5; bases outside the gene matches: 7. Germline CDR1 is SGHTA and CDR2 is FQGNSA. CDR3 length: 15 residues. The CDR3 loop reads CASSPRLARTGELFF. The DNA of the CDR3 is TGTGCCAGCAGCCCCCGACTAGCGAGGACCGGGGAGCTGTTTTTT. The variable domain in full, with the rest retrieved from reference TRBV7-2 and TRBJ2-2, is GAGVSQSPSNKVTEKGKDVELRCDPISGHTALYWYRQSLGQGLEFLIYFQGNSAPDKSGLPSDRFSAERTGGSVSTLTIQRTQQEDSAVYLCASSPRLARTGELFFGEGSRLTVL.

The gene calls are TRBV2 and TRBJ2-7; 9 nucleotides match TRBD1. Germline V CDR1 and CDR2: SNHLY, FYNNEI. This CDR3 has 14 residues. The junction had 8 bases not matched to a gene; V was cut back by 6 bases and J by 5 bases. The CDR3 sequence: CASRDRTGEDEQYF. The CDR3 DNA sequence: TGTGCCAGCAGGGATAGGACAGGGGAAGACGAGCAGTACTTC.

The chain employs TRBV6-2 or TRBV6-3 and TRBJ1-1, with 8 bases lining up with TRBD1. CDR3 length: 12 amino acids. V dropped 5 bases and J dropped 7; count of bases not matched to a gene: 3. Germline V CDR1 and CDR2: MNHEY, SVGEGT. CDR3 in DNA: TGTGCCAGCAGTAGAGACAGGGGTGAAGCTTTCTTT. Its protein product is CASSRDRGEAFF.

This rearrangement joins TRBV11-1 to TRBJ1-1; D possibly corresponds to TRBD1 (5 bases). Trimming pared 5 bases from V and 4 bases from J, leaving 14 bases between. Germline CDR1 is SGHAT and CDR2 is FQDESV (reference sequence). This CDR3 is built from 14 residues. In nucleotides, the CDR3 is TGTGCCAGCAGCCCTGCCGGGGCACTCACTGAAGCTTTCTTT. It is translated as CASSPAGALTEAFF. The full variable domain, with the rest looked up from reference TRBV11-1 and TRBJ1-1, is EAEVAQSPRYKITEKSQAVAFWCDPISGHATLYWYRQILGQGPELLVQFQDESVVDDSQLPKDRFSAERLKGVDSTLKIQPAELGDSAMYLCASSPAGALTEAFFGQGTRLTVV.

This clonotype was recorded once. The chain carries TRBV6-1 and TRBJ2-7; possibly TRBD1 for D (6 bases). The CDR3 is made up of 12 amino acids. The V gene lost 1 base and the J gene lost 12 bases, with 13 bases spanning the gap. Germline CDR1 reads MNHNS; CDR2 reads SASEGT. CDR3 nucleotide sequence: TGTGCCAGCAGTGAAGGGGGAGTGGGGGCGTACTTC. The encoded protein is CASSEGGVGAYF.

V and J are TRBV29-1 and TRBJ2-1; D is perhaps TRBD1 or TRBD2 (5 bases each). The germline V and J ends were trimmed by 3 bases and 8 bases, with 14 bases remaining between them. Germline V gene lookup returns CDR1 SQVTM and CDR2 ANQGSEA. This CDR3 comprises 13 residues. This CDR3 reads CSVETLGTYEQFF. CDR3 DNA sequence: TGCAGCGTTGAGACTCTCGGGACGTATGAGCAGTTCTTC.

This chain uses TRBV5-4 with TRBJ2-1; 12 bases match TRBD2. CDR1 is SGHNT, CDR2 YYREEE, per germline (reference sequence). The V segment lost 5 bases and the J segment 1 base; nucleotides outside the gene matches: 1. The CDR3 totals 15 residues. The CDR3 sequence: CASRLAGGSYNEQFF. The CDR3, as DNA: TGTGCCAGCAGACTAGCGGGAGGTTCCTACAATGAGCAGTTCTTC.

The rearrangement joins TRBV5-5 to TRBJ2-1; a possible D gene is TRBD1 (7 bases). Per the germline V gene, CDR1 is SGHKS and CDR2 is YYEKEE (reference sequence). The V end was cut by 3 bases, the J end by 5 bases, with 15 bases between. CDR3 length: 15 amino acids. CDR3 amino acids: CASSSTGRIDNEQFF. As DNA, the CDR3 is TGTGCCAGCAGCTCGACAGGGAGGATTGACAATGAGCAGTTCTTC.

DNA of the CDR3: TGTGCCAGCAGCTTAGGACAGGGTTTTAATGAGCAGTTCTTC. Translation gives CASSLGQGFNEQFF. V gene TRBV11-2 combines with J gene TRBJ2-1; TRBD1 aligns across 7 bases. The germline V gene encodes CDR1 SGHAT and CDR2 FQNNGV. This CDR3 has 14 residues. The ends lost 1 base at V and 7 bases at J; junction bases unmatched: 4.

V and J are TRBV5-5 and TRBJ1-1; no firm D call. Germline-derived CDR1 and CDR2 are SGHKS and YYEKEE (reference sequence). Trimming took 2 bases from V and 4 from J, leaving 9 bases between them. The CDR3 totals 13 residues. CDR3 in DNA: TGTGCCAGCAGCTTAGCGCCCGGCACTGAAGCTTTCTTT. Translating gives CASSLAPGTEAFF.

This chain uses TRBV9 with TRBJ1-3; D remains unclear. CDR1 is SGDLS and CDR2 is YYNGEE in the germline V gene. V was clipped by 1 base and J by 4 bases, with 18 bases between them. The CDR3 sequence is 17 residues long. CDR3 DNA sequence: TGTGCCAGCAGCGTACATCCGAGAACCCCTTCCGGAAACACCATATATTTT. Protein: CASSVHPRTPSGNTIYF.

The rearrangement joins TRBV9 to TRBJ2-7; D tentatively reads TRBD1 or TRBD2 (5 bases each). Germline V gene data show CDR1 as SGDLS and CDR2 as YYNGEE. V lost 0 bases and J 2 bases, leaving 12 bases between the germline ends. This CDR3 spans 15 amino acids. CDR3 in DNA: TGTGCCAGCAGCGTAGATGAGGGACCTACCTACGAGCAGTACTTC. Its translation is CASSVDEGPTYEQYF.

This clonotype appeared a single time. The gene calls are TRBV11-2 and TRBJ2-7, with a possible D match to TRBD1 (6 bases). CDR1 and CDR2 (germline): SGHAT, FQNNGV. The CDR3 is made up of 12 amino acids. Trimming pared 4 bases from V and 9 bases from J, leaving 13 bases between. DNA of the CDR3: TGTGCCAGCAGCTGGGAGACAGGTGGGCAGTACTTC. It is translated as CASSWETGGQYF.